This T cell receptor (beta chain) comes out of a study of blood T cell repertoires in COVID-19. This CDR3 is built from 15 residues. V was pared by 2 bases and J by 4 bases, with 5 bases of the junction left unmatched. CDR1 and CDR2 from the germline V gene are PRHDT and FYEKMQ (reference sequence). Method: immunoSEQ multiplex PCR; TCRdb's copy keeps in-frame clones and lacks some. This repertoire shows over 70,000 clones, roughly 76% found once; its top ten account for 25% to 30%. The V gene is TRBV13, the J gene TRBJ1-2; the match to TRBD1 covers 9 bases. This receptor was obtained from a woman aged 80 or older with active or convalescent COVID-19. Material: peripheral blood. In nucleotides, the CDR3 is TGTGCCAGCAGCTTATCCGGACAGGGGAGCTATGGCTACACCTTC. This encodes CASSLSGQGSYGYTF. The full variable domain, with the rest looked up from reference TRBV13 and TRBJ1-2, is AAGVIQSPRHLIKEKRETATLKCYPIPRHDTVYWYQQGPGQDPQFLISFYEKMQSDKGSIPDRFSAQQFSDYHSELNMSSLELGDSALYFCASSLSGQGSYGYTFGSGTRLTVV.